In its sample, the clone carrying this T cell receptor beta chain was seen a few times. The antigen is not known. Primers used in a second PCR of about 6 to 11 cycles were a sample-barcoded 5' primer and a J-beta primer mix. Researchers report that each sample yielded at least 3 million CDR3-containing paired-end reads. TCRdb re-called the 5' RACE reads through MiXCR, storing one row per CDR3 protein. The sample records roughly 500,000 distinct CDR3 sequences, 27% being singletons. V was pared by 0 bases and J by 5 bases, with 6 bases of the junction left unmatched. The CDR3 is 16 amino acids. In germline, CDR1 is SGHRS, CDR2 YFSETQ. The data are from a study of blood T cells in healthy people across ages. Study observations and caveats: Long-lived donors had more naive CD4+ cells and higher diversity than aged donors.

Each donor was a healthy Caucasian individual from Russia, aged 6 to 90. Peripheral blood from each donor was collected in a volume of about 9.9 milliliters. The material sequenced was blood. This chain links TRBV5-1 with TRBJ2-1; 9 bases match TRBD2. The TCR comes from a woman between 70 and 85 years old in good health. The CDR3 protein is CASSLGGGGAHNEQFF. The CDR3 DNA sequence: TGCGCCAGCAGCTTGGGTGGCGGGGGGGCCCACAATGAGCAGTTCTTC.